Reported below is one T cell receptor (beta chain). Antigen unknown. This sample is part of a study of cytomegalovirus exposure and HLA in healthy donors. Study-wide findings and caveats: There were some V segments, including TRBV6-2 and TRBV6-3, excluded as indistinguishable. In vitro, three CMV-associated chains proved specific for CMV antigens.

The V segment lost 5 bases and the J segment 4 bases; nucleotides outside the gene matches: 4. Germline V gene data show CDR1 as SGHAT and CDR2 as FQNNGV. The CDR3 sequence is 15 residues long. It was with 60 Vbeta and 13 Jbeta primers that the PCR ran. Using immunoSEQ multiplex PCR, the repertoire was profiled, and TCRdb retains in-frame clones only, with some absent. The table shows some 190,000 clones, with 82% occurring only once. The chain carries TRBV11-2 and TRBJ2-2, with 10 bases matching TRBD2. The clonotype originates from a man between 35 and 55 years old in good health and CMV-seronegative. Sequencing was performed on PBMCs. CDR3 bases: TGTGCCAGCAGCGTGAGCGGGAGGGCCACCGGGGAGCTGTTTTTT. Its protein is CASSVSGRATGELFF.